One sample yielded the 18 T cell receptor beta chains listed below, sequenced in a study of T cell responses to AZD1222 COVID-19 vaccine. Produced via immunoSEQ multiplex PCR; TCRdb's table is partial and in-frame only. The sample has about 90,000 clones; approximately 86% are singletons. The source was peripheral blood, collected on day 0 of MenACWY control vaccination. These receptors all stem from an adult in good health.

The V and J genes are TRBV7-9 and TRBJ1-1, with D maybe TRBD1 (6 bases). Per the germline V gene, CDR1 is SEHNR and CDR2 is FQNEAQ (reference sequence). CDR3 length: 14 amino acids. V gave up 5 bases and J gave up 2 bases, with 12 bases separating them. This chain's CDR3 is CASSPGTTNTEAFF. CDR3 sequence (DNA): TGTGCCAGCAGCCCCGGGACAACTAACACTGAAGCTTTCTTT. The whole variable domain, filled in from reference TRBV7-9 and TRBJ1-1, reads DTGVSQNPRHKITKRGQNVTFRCDPISEHNRLYWYRQTLGQGPEFLTYFQNEAQLEKSRLLSDRFSAERPKGSFSTLEIQRTEQGDSAMYLCASSPGTTNTEAFFGQGTRLTVV.

V gene TRBV7-2 combines with J gene TRBJ1-6; D gene uncertain. CDR3 size: 11 residues. Trimming took 4 bases from V and 16 from J, leaving 11 bases between them. From germline, CDR1 is SGHTA and CDR2 FQGNSA. This CDR3 reads CASSSAVLLHF. CDR3 nucleotide sequence: TGTGCCAGCAGCTCAGCTGTGTTGCTCCACTTT.

This clone was found a few times. The chain combines TRBV5-6 with TRBJ2-1; D is unresolved. Germline loops: CDR1 SGHDT, CDR2 YYEEEE. Trimming took off 6 bases at V and 8 bases at J, with 21 bases between the two ends. The CDR3 runs to 15 residues. The CDR3 nucleotides are TGTGCCAGCACCTTTCTCCCTCTGGGGTACGATGAGCAGTTCTTC. It encodes CASTFLPLGYDEQFF.

This chain joins TRBV4-1 and TRBJ2-3; D is uncertain. Germline V CDR1 and CDR2: MGHRA, YSYEKL. The CDR3 spans 14 residues. Trimming cost V 1 base and J 3 bases, with 8 bases left between them. As DNA, the CDR3 is TGCGCCAGCAGCCAAGGGGATCATACAGATACGCAGTATTTT. It translates to CASSQGDHTDTQYF.

The V and J genes are TRBV30 and TRBJ1-6, with 9 bases aligning to TRBD1. Germline V gene data show CDR1 as GTSNPN and CDR2 as SVGIG (reference sequence). V was pared by 2 bases and J by 7 bases, with 6 bases of the junction left unmatched. CDR3 length: 15 residues. In nucleotides, the CDR3 is TGTGCCTGGAGTTCGACAGGGGGGCAAAATTCACCCCTCCACTTT. This translates into CAWSSTGGQNSPLHF.

This clone was detected only once. The gene calls are TRBV7-9 and TRBJ1-1; 7 nucleotides align to TRBD1. The CDR3 contains 14 residues. Germline V gene data show CDR1 as SEHNR and CDR2 as FQNEAQ (reference sequence). J lost 4 bases, V lost 5 bases, and 7 bases had no gene match. CDR3 DNA sequence: TGTGCCAGCAGCCAACTCCAGGGGGGCACTGAAGCTTTCTTT. Protein product: CASSQLQGGTEAFF.

This chain connects TRBV19 to TRBJ1-2; 7 bases are a match to TRBD1. Per germline, CDR1 LNHDA and CDR2 SQIVND (reference sequence). J lost 8 bases, V lost 6 bases, and 9 bases had no gene match. The CDR3 consists of 13 residues. For the CDR3, the DNA is TGTGCCAGTAGACTAAGACAGGGTGGAGGCTACACCTTC. Translated, it gives CASRLRQGGGYTF.

The rearrangement links TRBV6-2 or TRBV6-3 to TRBJ1-1; 7 bases align to TRBD1. The CDR3 runs 14 residues. V shed 2 bases and J 10 bases; nucleotides not matched to a gene: 10. From germline, CDR1 is MNHEY and CDR2 SVGEGT. CDR3 nucleotide sequence: TGTGCCAGCAGTTACGGGGACAGTTCCCGGGGAGCTTTCTTT. It codes for CASSYGDSSRGAFF.

The rearrangement links TRBV27 to TRBJ2-7; a possible D gene is TRBD1 (6 bases). The CDR3 sequence is 13 residues long. Trimming cost V 5 bases and J 7 bases, with 15 bases left between them. Germline V gene sequence: CDR1 MNHEY, CDR2 SMNVEV (reference sequence). CDR3 DNA sequence: TGTGCCAGCAGTCGTGGCAGGGGTGGAGAGCAGTACTTC. It translates to CASSRGRGGEQYF.

The V gene is TRBV11-3, the J gene TRBJ2-3; TRBD2 is a possible D gene (7 bases). The CDR3 totals 15 residues. The V gene's germline CDR1 is SGHNT and CDR2 YENEEA. The V gene lost 5 bases and the J gene lost 1 base, with 13 bases spanning the gap. The CDR3 protein is CASSPGGHRTDTQYF. The DNA for the CDR3 is TGTGCCAGCAGCCCGGGGGGCCACCGCACAGATACGCAGTATTTT.

J is TRBJ1-2 and V is TRBV4-1, with D possibly TRBD1 on 5 matching bases. The V and J ends lost 4 bases and 3 bases respectively, with 15 bases between them. CDR1 MGHRA and CDR2 YSYEKL come from the germline V gene. The CDR3 length is 15 residues. The CDR3 loop reads CASSPTEGKDYGYTF. As DNA, the CDR3 is TGCGCCAGCAGCCCTACCGAGGGGAAAGACTATGGCTACACCTTC.

J is TRBJ1-2 and V is TRBV3-1 (or the pseudogene TRBV3-2); 8 bases map to TRBD1. Germline V gene sequence: CDR1 LGHDT, CDR2 YNNKEL (reference sequence). J was trimmed by 0 bases and V by 4 bases; bases with no gene match: 1. The CDR3 extends over 14 amino acids. For the CDR3, the DNA is TGTGCCAGCAGCCCGACAGGGGCTAACTATGGCTACACCTTC. This translates into CASSPTGANYGYTF.

V is TRBV7-2 and J is TRBJ2-2; D unresolved. The germline gives CDR1 SGHTA, CDR2 FQGNSA. This CDR3 has 14 residues. Trimming shortened V by 4 bases and J by 0 bases, and 6 bases separated the two germline ends. The CDR3 protein is CASSSLPNTGELFF. CDR3 DNA sequence: TGTGCCAGCAGCTCCCTCCCGAACACCGGGGAGCTGTTTTTT.

V is TRBV5-4 and J is TRBJ2-5, with D possibly called TRBD1 or TRBD2 (6 bases each). Trimming took off 4 bases at V and 4 bases at J, with 14 bases between the two ends. CDR3 length equals 14 residues. The germline gives CDR1 SGHNT, CDR2 YYREEE (reference sequence). The CDR3 loop is CASSRTGAGETQYF. CDR3 bases: TGTGCCAGCAGCCGGACGGGGGCGGGAGAGACCCAGTACTTC.

Regarding this clone: Its ends do not fully match the called genes, so a read error is possible. The rearrangement joins TRBV16 to TRBJ1-5; tentatively, D is TRBD1 (5 bases). The CDR3 totals 12 residues. Germline V gene sequence: CDR1 KGHSY, CDR2 FQNENV. The CDR3 reads CASSQSDSPRDF. The CDR3 coding sequence is TGTGCCAGCAGCCAATCTGACAGCCCCAGGGATTTT.

The J gene is TRBJ1-2, the V gene TRBV28, with D uncertain. V was clipped by 5 bases and J by 2 bases, with 18 bases between them. Germline CDR1 MDHEN, CDR2 SYDVKM. This CDR3 has 16 residues. CDR3 nucleotides: TGTGCCAGCAGTCCCACTTACGGCACGGAGAACTATGGCTACACCTTC. Translated, it gives CASSPTYGTENYGYTF.

This chain joins TRBV6-2 or TRBV6-3 and TRBJ1-1; 8 bases fit TRBD1. V lost 4 bases and J lost 1; bases outside the gene matches: 5. The CDR3 loop spans 15 amino acids. CDR1 MNHEY and CDR2 SVGEGT come from the germline V gene. CDR3 sequence (DNA): TGTGCCAGCAGTTCCACGGACAGGGAGAACACTGAAGCTTTCTTT. Residues: CASSSTDRENTEAFF.

The CDR3 DNA follows: TGTGCCAGCAGTTCCCGAACCGGGATCCGAGGAAACACCATATATTTT. Amino acid sequence: CASSSRTGIRGNTIYF. The chain recombines TRBV28 with TRBJ1-3; D call uncertain. V lost 4 bases, J lost 4 bases, and 17 bases lay in between. CDR1 and CDR2 (germline): MDHEN, SYDVKM. The length of the CDR3 is 16 residues.